This T cell receptor beta chain originates from a study of CD8 T cells in Susac syndrome. Study-level background: Among the Susac syndrome patients who underwent sequencing, five or six had clinically active disease, while under 10 of them were in remission. Study findings and constraints: The number of Susac-specific public clones found was approximately 16 in total CD8+ repertoires and a few in CD8+ TEMRA repertoires. Peak Susac CD8+ clonal expansion occurred in TEMRA cells and active patients.

V lost 6 bases to trimming and J lost 5 bases; unmatched junction nucleotides: 9. The CDR3 loop spans 16 amino acids. From germline, CDR1 is DFQATT and CDR2 SNEGSKA (reference sequence). Reverse transcription of about 0.45 to 1 ug RNA was carried out with random hexamers. Amplification of TCR beta CDR3 was carried out by immunoSEQ multiplex PCR, which covered 54 Vbeta and 13 Jbeta segments. TCRdb ran MiXCR on the immunoSEQ multiplex PCR reads and lists one entry per CDR3 protein. This sample yields 75,000 to 80,000 distinct CDR3 sequences, of which roughly 94% are seen a single time; 0.52% belongs to the top ten. As to this clonotype: What it recognizes is unknown.

The sequenced sample consisted of CD8+ T cells from PBMCs. V usage is TRBV20-1 and J usage is TRBJ2-1; 14 positions match TRBD2. The clonotype was recovered from a human donor with Susac syndrome. The CDR3 DNA reads as TGCAGTGCGAGGACTAGCGGGGGGCCGAGGAACAATGAGCAGTTCTTC. Its protein is CSARTSGGPRNNEQFF.